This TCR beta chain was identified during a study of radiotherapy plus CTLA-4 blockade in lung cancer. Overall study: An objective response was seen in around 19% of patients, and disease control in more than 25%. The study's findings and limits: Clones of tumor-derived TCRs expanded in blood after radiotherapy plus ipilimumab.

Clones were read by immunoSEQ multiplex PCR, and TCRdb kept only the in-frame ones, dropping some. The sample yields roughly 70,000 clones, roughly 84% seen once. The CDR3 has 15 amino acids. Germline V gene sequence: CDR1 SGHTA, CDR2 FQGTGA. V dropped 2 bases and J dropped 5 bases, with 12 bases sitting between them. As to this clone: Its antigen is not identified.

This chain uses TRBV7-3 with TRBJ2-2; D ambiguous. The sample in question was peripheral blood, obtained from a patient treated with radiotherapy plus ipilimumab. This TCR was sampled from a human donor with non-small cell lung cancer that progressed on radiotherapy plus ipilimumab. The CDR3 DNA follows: TGTGCCAGCAGCTTACTAACTGTCGGAACCGGGGAGCTGTTTTTT. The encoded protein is CASSLLTVGTGELFF.